The present T cell receptor beta chain was sequenced within a study of CD8 T cells in ankylosing spondylitis (dated by TCRdb to between 2016 and 2019). Background on the whole study: To find TCR variants linked to disease, the study profiled T cell receptor beta repertoires in ankylosing spondylitis patients and healthy donors. Peripheral blood samples were taken, and synovial fluid was additionally collected from ankylosing spondylitis patients. The whole study cohort included some 100 healthy donors and 20 to 30 ankylosing spondylitis patients.

Sequences LNHNV (CDR1) and YYDKDF (CDR2) are obtained from the germline V gene (reference sequence). The germline ends are 11 bases apart after V is trimmed by 8 bases and J by 3 bases. From cysteine to phenylalanine, the CDR3 is 13 amino acids long. Solely the CDR3 DNA is kept, with 39 bases framed from the first base. This clonotype has ten or more counts. The target of this receptor is not known. No much larger clonotype is one base removed from it; base qualities were not supplied. Overall study results and their limits: Blood from ankylosing spondylitis patients appeared to be characterized by a TCR beta motif made up of several highly homologous amino acid variants. Significant enrichment of the disease-linked clones was reported in matched synovial fluid samples from ankylosing spondylitis patients. Some TCR beta motif variants had previously been reported in synovial fluid and blood of reactive arthritis patients, which suggested common disease-initiation mechanisms. The disease-linked clones had a CD8+ phenotype and were found at relatively low frequencies in peripheral blood.

Reads for this sample came from an Illumina HiSeq 2500. Quantitative 5'-RACE with molecular barcodes was used to prepare TCR beta libraries. The authors processed their data as follows. A new computational method, built on a probabilistic model of VDJ rearrangement, was used to identify disease-linked TCR variants. TCRdb cleaned the public reads at Q25 with fastp, built clones with MiXCR and kept in-frame beta chains. Under each unique CDR3 protein, matching rows form one entry showing the most common genes and DNA. The V and J calls come from TCRdb's annotation, not from the publication. The sample data list 240,000 or so distinct CDR3 sequences, and roughly a tenth of these were observed just once. The top ten hold roughly 6.8% of the sample.

The sequenced sample consisted of blood, either unsorted or a sorted T cell fraction (not recorded which). The clonotype originates from a male donor with ankylosing spondylitis or in good health (not recorded which). This chain is built from TRBV15 and TRBJ1-5, with an unclear D gene assignment. The DNA sequence is given as TGTGCCACCGTAGTCGGATACAATCAGCCCCAGCATTTT. The translation is CATVVGYNQPQHF.